The T cell receptor beta chain under discussion was sequenced for a study of blood T cell repertoires in COVID-19. It was during active infection that Seattle patients were enrolled and then longitudinally followed. The length of the CDR3 is 15 residues. V was pared by 1 base and J by 3 bases, with 13 bases between. Germline CDR1 is LGHNA and CDR2 is YSLEER. Sequencing used immunoSEQ multiplex PCR; TCRdb keeps in-frame clones, though not all of them. The sample consists of 250,000 to 350,000 clones, approximately 84% of them appearing once. This TCR was recovered from a human donor with COVID-19, enrolled during active disease. The donor label of this sample is uncertain. The V call is TRBV4-3, the J call TRBJ2-7, with D perhaps matching TRBD2 (7 bases). The source material was peripheral blood. The CDR3 DNA is TGCGCCAGCAGCCAAGTAGGGGGGGGCGGCTACGAGCAGTACTTC. Its protein product is CASSQVGGGGYEQYF.